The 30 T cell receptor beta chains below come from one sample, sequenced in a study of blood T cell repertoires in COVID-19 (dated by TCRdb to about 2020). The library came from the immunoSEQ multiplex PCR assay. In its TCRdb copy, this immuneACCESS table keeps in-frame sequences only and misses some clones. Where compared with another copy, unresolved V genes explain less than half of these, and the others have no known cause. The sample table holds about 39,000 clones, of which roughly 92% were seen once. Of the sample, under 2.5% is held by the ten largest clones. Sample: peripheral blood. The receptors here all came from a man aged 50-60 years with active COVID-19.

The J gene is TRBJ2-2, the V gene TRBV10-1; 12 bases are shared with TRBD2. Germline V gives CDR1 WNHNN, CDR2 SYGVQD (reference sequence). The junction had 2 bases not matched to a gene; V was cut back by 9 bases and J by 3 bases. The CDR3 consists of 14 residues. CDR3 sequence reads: CASRLAGDTGELFF. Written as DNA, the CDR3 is TGCGCCAGTCGACTAGCGGGGGACACCGGGGAGCTGTTTTTT.

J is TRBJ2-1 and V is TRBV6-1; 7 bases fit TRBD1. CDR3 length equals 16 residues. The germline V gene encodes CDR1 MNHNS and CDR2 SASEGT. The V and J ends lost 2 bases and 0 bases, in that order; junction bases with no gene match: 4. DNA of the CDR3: TGTGCCAGCAGTGAATCGGCAGGGGGCTCCTACAATGAGCAGTTCTTC. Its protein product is CASSESAGGSYNEQFF.

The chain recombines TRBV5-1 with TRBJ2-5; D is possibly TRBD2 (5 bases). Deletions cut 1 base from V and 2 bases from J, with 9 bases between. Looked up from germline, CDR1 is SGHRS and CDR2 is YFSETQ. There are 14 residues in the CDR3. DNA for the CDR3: TGCGCCAGCAGCTTGTCAGCGGCGCAAGAGACCCAGTACTTC. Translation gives CASSLSAAQETQYF.

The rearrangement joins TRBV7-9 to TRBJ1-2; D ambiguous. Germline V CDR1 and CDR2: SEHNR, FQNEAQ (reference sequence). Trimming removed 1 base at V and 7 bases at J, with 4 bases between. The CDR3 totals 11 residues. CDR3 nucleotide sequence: TGTGCCAGCAGCTTAGATCTTGGCTACACCTTC. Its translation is CASSLDLGYTF. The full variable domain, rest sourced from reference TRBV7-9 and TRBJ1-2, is DTGVSQNPRHKITKRGQNVTFRCDPISEHNRLYWYRQTLGQGPEFLTYFQNEAQLEKSRLLSDRFSAERPKGSFSTLEIQRTEQGDSAMYLCASSLDLGYTFGSGTRLTVV.

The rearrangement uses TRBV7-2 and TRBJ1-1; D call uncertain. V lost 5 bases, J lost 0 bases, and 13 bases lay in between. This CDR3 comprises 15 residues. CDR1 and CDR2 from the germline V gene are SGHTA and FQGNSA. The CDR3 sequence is CASSASGNLNTEAFF. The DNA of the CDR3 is TGTGCCAGCAGCGCTTCAGGTAATCTGAACACTGAAGCTTTCTTT.

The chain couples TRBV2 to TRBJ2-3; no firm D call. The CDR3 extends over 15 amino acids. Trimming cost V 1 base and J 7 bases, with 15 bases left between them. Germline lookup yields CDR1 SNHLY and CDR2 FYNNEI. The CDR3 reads CASSEGQVIRHTQYF. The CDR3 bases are TGTGCCAGCAGTGAAGGGCAGGTCATTAGGCATACGCAGTATTTT.

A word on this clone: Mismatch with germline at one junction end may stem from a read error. For the CDR3, the DNA is TGTGCCAGCAGTTACTCGTTCTCAGCGTACTTC. It is translated as CASSYSFSAYF. The V and J genes are TRBV6-5 and TRBJ1-2; no firm D call. Germline assignment: CDR1 MNHEY and CDR2 SVGAGI. The CDR3 sequence is 11 residues long.

This chain's CDR3 is CSASMPQGGTEAFF. The CDR3 DNA reads as TGCAGTGCTAGTATGCCCCAGGGAGGCACTGAAGCTTTCTTT. The V call is TRBV20-1, the J call TRBJ1-1, with D perhaps TRBD1 (5 bases). The V gene lost 3 bases and the J gene lost 4 bases, with 15 bases spanning the gap. Looked up from germline, CDR1 is DFQATT and CDR2 is SNEGSKA (reference sequence). The CDR3 length is 14 residues.

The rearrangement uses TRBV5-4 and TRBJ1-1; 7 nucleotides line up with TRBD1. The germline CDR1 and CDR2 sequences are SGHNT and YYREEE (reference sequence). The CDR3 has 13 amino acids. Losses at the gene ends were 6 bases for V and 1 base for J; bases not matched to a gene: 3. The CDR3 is CASTRDRNTEAFF. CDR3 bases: TGTGCCAGCACCCGGGACAGGAACACTGAAGCTTTCTTT.

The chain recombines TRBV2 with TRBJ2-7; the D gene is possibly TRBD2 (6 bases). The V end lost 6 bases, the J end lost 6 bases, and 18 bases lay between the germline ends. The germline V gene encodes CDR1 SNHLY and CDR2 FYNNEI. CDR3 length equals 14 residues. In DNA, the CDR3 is TGTGCCAGCAGATTAAGTTTAGGAGGGACCGAGCAGTACTTC. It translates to CASRLSLGGTEQYF.

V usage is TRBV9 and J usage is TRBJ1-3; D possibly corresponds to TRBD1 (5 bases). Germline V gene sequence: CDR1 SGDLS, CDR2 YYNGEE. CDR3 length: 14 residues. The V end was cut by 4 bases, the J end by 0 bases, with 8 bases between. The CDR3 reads CASSPGLSGNTIYF. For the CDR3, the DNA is TGTGCCAGCAGCCCGGGACTCTCTGGAAACACCATATATTTT.

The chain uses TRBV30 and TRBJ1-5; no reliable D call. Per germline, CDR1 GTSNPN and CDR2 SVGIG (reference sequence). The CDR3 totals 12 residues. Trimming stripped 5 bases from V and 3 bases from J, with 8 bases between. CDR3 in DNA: TGTGCCTGGGGCCCTCTCAATCAGCCCCAGCATTTT. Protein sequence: CAWGPLNQPQHF.

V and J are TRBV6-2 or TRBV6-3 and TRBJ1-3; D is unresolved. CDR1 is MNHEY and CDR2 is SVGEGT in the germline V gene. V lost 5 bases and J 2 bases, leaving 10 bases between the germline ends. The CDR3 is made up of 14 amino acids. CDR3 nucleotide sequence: TGTGCCAGCAGTCGAGACAACGCTGGAAACACCATATATTTT. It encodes CASSRDNAGNTIYF.

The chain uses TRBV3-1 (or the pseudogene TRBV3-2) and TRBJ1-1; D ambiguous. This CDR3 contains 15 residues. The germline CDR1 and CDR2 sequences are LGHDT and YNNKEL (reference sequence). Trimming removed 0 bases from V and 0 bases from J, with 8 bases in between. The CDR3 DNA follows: TGTGCCAGCAGCCAAGATCAGAGGGTGAACACTGAAGCTTTCTTT. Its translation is CASSQDQRVNTEAFF.

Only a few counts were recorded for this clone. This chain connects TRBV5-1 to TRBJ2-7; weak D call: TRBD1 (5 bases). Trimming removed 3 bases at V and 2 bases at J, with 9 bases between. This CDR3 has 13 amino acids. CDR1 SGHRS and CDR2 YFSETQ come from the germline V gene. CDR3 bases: TGCGCCAGCAGCTCTCAGACAGCCTACGAGCAGTACTTC. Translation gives CASSSQTAYEQYF.

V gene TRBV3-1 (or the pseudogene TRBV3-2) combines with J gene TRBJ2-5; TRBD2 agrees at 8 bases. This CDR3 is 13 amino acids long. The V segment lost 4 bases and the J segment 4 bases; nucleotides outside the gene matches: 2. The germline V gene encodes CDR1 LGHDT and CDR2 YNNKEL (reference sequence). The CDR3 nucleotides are TGTGCCAGCAGCCCTGGACTAGCAGAGACCCAGTACTTC. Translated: CASSPGLAETQYF.

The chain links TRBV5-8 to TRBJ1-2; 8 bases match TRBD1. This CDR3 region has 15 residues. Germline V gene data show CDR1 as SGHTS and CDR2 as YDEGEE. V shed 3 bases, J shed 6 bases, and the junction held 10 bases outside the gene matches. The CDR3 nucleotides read TGTGCCAGCAGCTATGGACAGGGTGGCCTTAATGGCTACACCTTC. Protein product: CASSYGQGGLNGYTF.

The CDR3 here is CASSDPGQALQETQYF. CDR3 DNA: TGTGCCAGCAGCGACCCGGGACAGGCGCTCCAAGAGACCCAGTACTTC. The V gene is TRBV6-2 or TRBV6-3, the J gene TRBJ2-5; 8 nucleotides align to TRBD1. V lost 6 bases to trimming and J lost 1 base; unmatched junction nucleotides: 10. Germline V gene data show CDR1 as MNHEY and CDR2 as SVGEGT. The CDR3 contains 16 residues.

The CDR3 DNA reads TGTGCCAGCAGCCATTTAGACAGGGGAGGGGCCAACGTCCTGACTTTC. It yields the protein CASSHLDRGGANVLTF. This chain uses TRBV4-2 with TRBJ2-6, with 8 nucleotides matching TRBD1. The J segment lost 4 bases and the V segment lost 3 bases, leaving 5 bases of the junction unmatched. Per germline, CDR1 LGHNA and CDR2 YNFKEQ. The length of the CDR3 is 16 residues.

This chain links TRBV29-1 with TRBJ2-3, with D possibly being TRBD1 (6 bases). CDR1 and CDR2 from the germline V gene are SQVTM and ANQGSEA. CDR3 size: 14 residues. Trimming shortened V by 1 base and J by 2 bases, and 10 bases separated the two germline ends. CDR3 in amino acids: CSVEGQGYTDTQYF. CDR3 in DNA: TGCAGCGTTGAAGGGCAGGGGTACACAGATACGCAGTATTTT.

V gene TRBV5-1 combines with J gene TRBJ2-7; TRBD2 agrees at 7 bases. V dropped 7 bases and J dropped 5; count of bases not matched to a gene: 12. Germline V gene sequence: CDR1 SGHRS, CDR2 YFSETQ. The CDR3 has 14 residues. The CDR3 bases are TGCGCCAGCGGCGAGGGGAGGGCGCCCCACGAGCAGTACTTC. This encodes CASGEGRAPHEQYF.

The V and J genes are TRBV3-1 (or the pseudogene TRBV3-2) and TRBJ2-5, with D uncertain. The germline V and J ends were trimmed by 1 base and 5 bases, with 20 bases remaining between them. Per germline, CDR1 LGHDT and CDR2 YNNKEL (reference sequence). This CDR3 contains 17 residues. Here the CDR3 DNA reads TGTGCCAGCAGCCAAGCTTATTTGATCCGGTCGTGGGAGACCCAGTACTTC. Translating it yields CASSQAYLIRSWETQYF.

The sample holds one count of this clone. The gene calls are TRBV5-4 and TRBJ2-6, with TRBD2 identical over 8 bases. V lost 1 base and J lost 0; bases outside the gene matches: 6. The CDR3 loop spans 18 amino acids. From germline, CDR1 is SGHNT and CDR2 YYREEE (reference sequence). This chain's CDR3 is CASSLLGGGSSGANVLTF. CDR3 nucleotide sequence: TGTGCCAGCAGCTTGTTAGGCGGGGGGAGCTCTGGGGCCAACGTCCTGACTTTC.

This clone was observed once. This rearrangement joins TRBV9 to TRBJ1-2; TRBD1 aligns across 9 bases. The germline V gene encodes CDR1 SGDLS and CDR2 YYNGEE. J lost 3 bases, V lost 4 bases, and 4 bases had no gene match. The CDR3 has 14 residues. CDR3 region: CASSWGQGYYGYTF. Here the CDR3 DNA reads TGTGCCAGCAGCTGGGGACAGGGATACTATGGCTACACCTTC.

CDR3 residues: CASSARGANTGELFF. The CDR3 DNA sequence: TGTGCCAGCAGCGCCCGGGGGGCGAACACCGGGGAGCTGTTTTTT. The chain carries TRBV2 and TRBJ2-2; 7 nucleotides agree with TRBD2. The CDR3 contains 15 residues. V was clipped by 6 bases and J by 0 bases; unmatched bases: 4. In germline, CDR1 is SNHLY, CDR2 FYNNEI.

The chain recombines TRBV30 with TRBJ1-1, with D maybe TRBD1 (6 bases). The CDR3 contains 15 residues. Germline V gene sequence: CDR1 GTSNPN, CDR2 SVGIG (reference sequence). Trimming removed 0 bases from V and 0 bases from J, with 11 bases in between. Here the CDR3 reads CAWSVPTGMNTEAFF. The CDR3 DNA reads TGTGCCTGGAGTGTACCGACAGGCATGAACACTGAAGCTTTCTTT.

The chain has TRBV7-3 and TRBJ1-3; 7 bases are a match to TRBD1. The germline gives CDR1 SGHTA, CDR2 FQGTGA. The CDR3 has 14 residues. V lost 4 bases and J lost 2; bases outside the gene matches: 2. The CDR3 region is CASSSTGAGNTIYF. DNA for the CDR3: TGTGCCAGCAGCTCCACAGGGGCTGGAAACACCATATATTTT.

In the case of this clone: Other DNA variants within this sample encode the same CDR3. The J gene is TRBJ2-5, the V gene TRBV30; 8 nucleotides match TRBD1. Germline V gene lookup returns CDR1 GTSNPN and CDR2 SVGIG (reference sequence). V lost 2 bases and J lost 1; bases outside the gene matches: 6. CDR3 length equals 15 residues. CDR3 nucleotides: TGTGCCTGGAGTCGGGACAGGACTCTCCAAGAGACCCAGTACTTC. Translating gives CAWSRDRTLQETQYF. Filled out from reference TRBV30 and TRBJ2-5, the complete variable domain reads SQTIHQWPATLVQPVGSPLSLECTVEGTSNPNLYWYRQAAGRGLQLLFYSVGIGQISSEVPQNLSASRPQDRQFILSSKKLLLSDSGFYLCAWSRDRTLQETQYFGPGTRLLVL.

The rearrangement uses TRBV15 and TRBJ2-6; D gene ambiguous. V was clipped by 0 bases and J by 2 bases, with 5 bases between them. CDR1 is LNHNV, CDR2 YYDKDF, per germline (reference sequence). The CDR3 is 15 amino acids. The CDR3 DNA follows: TGTGCCACCAGCAGAGATCGGGCTGGGGCCAACGTCCTGACTTTC. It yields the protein CATSRDRAGANVLTF. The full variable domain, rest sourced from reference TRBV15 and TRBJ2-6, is DAMVIQNPRYQVTQFGKPVTLSCSQTLNHNVMYWYQQKSSQAPKLLFHYYDKDFNNEADTPDNFQSRRPNTSFCFLDIRSPGLGDTAMYLCATSRDRAGANVLTFGAGSRLTVL.

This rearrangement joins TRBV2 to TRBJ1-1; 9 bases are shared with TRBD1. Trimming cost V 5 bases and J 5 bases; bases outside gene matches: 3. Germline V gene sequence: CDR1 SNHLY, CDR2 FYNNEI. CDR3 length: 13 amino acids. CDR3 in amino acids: CASSTGGQTEAFF. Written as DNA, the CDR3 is TGTGCCAGCAGTACAGGGGGCCAAACTGAAGCTTTCTTT.